The entry below gives a single TCR beta chain sequence along with its context. This record belongs to a study of blood T cell repertoires in COVID-19. Overall study context: T cells, B-cell-depleted T cells, or PBMCs supplied cDNA or gDNA.

This CDR3 is 15 amino acids long. Trimming at V came to 6 bases and at J to 4 bases, leaving 8 bases not matched to a gene. CDR1 SNHLY and CDR2 FYNNEI come from the germline V gene. Generated by immunoSEQ multiplex PCR, the TCRdb table keeps only in-frame clones and is missing some. This table has some 87,000 clones, roughly four fifths appearing once. The chain employs TRBV2 and TRBJ1-2, with TRBD1 identical over 10 bases. The clonotype comes from a woman older than 75 with active or convalescent COVID-19. Material: peripheral blood. As DNA, the CDR3 is TGTGCCAGCAGGAACCTTCGGGACAGGGGCTATGGCTACACCTTC. Its translation: CASRNLRDRGYGYTF. Full variable domain (missing parts from reference TRBV2 and TRBJ1-2): EPEVTQTPSHQVTQMGQEVILRCVPISNHLYFYWYRQILGQKVEFLVSFYNNEISEKSEIFDDQFSVERPDGSNFTLKIRSTKLEDSAMYFCASRNLRDRGYGYTFGSGTRLTVV.